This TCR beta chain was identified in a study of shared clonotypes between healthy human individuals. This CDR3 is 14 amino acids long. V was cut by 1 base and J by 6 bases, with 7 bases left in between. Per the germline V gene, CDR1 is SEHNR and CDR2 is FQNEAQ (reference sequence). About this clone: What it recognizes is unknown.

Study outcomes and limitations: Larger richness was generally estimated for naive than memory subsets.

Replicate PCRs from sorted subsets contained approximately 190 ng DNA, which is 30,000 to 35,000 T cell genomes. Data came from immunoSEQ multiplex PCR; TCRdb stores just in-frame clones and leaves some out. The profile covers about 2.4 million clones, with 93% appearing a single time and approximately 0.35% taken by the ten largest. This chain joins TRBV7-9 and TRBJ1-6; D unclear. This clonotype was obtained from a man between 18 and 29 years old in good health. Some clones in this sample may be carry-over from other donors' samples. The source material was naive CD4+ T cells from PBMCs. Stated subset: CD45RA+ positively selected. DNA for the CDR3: TGTGCCAGCAGCTTAGTTCTTGGTAATTCACCCCTCCACTTT. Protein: CASSLVLGNSPLHF.